The next 13 T cell receptor beta chains were all read from a single sample in a study of shared clonotypes between healthy human individuals. Using immunoSEQ multiplex PCR, the repertoire was profiled, and TCRdb retains in-frame clones only, with some absent. The table shows 950,000 to 1,200,000 clones, with 70% to 80% occurring only once. Material: memory CD4+ T cells from PBMCs. The sample's subset: CD45RA-negative fraction. These receptors were obtained from a man younger than 30 in good health. Some clones in this sample may be carry-over from other donors' samples.

The genes are TRBV21-1 and TRBJ1-5; the tabulated D call, TRBD1, remains unverified against the DNA. TRBV21-1 counts as a pseudogene. CDR3 size: 17 residues. CDR3 in DNA: TGTGCCAGCAGCAAAGCGCGACAGGGGGGTATTGGTCAGCCCCAGCATTTT. This encodes CASSKARQGGIGQPQHF.

The chain has TRBV5-1 and TRBJ2-3; D is undetermined. This CDR3 has 14 amino acids. Germline V CDR1 and CDR2: SGHRS, YFSETQ. The germline V and J ends were trimmed by 0 bases and 2 bases, with 7 bases remaining between them. CDR3 sequence (DNA): TGCGCCAGCAGCTTGGCAGGCACCACAGATACGCAGTATTTT. Residues: CASSLAGTTDTQYF.

The genes are TRBV28 and TRBJ1-2, with 8 bases fitting TRBD1. The CDR3 is made up of 15 amino acids. Germline CDR1 is MDHEN and CDR2 is SYDVKM. V shed 3 bases and J 7 bases; nucleotides not matched to a gene: 10. Here the CDR3 reads CASSLTQGAQGGYTF. DNA of the CDR3: TGTGCCAGCAGTTTGACTCAGGGGGCGCAGGGTGGCTACACCTTC.

This clone was recorded once. The rearrangement uses TRBV14 and TRBJ2-3; D unresolved. The CDR3 consists of 13 residues. The germline CDR1 and CDR2 sequences are SGHDN and FVKESK. V was cut by 4 bases and J by 10 bases, with 15 bases left in between. CDR3 sequence reads: CASSPSLNTAQYF. The CDR3 DNA reads TGTGCCAGCAGCCCTTCTTTGAATACGGCGCAGTATTTT.

The chain uses TRBV6-5 and TRBJ2-5, with 8 bases fitting TRBD2. CDR3 size: 15 residues. V lost 1 base and J lost 0; bases outside the gene matches: 1. Germline V lookup: CDR1 MNHEY, CDR2 SVGAGI. The CDR3 DNA sequence: TGTGCCAGCAGTTACTGGCGGGAGGACCAAGAGACCCAGTACTTC. The encoded protein is CASSYWREDQETQYF.

Of note for this clone: Other DNA sequences within the sample encode an identical CDR3. The gene calls are TRBV30 and TRBJ2-5; tentatively, D is TRBD2 (6 bases). V was cut by 3 bases and J by 4 bases, with 6 bases left in between. Germline V gives CDR1 GTSNPN, CDR2 SVGIG (reference sequence). This CDR3 is 11 amino acids long. The CDR3 region is CAWSGGETQYF. For the CDR3, the DNA is TGTGCCTGGAGCGGGGGAGAGACCCAGTACTTC.

This clone has more than one count but fewer than ten. Other DNA sequences in the same sample also yield this CDR3. The chain uses TRBV6-5 and TRBJ1-1; D unresolved. The ends were cut back, 6 bases at V and 0 bases at J, with 8 bases in the middle. CDR1 MNHEY and CDR2 SVGAGI come from the germline V gene. The CDR3 runs 13 residues. The CDR3 sequence is CASSRAVNTEAFF. The CDR3 DNA reads TGTGCCAGCAGCCGAGCGGTGAACACTGAAGCTTTCTTT.

The chain recombines TRBV6-1 with TRBJ2-3, with 9 bases fitting TRBD1. Germline trimming cut 6 bases from V and 6 bases from J; bases unmatched to any gene: 7. CDR3 length equals 14 residues. Germline lookup yields CDR1 MNHNS and CDR2 SASEGT. DNA for the CDR3: TGTGCCAGCAGCCGGGACAGGGAAGCGGATACGCAGTATTTT. Translated: CASSRDREADTQYF.

In its sample, this clone was seen a few times. The chain has TRBV9 and TRBJ2-3; the D is unclear. The CDR3 covers 14 residues. V dropped 1 base and J dropped 0 bases, with 6 bases sitting between them. Germline CDR1 is SGDLS and CDR2 is YYNGEE. The CDR3 loop is CASSVQQSTDTQYF. CDR3 coding DNA: TGTGCCAGCAGCGTACAACAGAGCACAGATACGCAGTATTTT. The complete variable domain, with remaining parts taken from reference TRBV9 and TRBJ2-3, reads DSGVTQTPKHLITATGQRVTLRCSPRSGDLSVYWYQQSLDQGLQFLIQYYNGEERAKGNILERFSAQQFPDLHSELNLSSLELGDSALYFCASSVQQSTDTQYFGPGTRLTVL.

The gene calls are TRBV4-2 and TRBJ2-7; tentatively, D is TRBD2 (6 bases). Germline lookup yields CDR1 LGHNA and CDR2 YNFKEQ. V was pared by 1 base and J by 0 bases, with 16 bases between. The length of the CDR3 is 17 residues. Here the CDR3 reads CASSQGLIADGSYEQYF. CDR3 in DNA: TGTGCCAGCAGCCAAGGCCTAATAGCGGACGGCTCCTACGAGCAGTACTTC.

Comment on this clone: This CDR3 is also generated by other DNA sequences in the sample. J is TRBJ1-3 and V is TRBV5-4; 8 positions agree with TRBD1. Germline CDR1 reads SGHNT; CDR2 reads YYREEE (reference sequence). Trimming removed 2 bases from V and 2 bases from J; junction bases left unmatched: 0. This CDR3 comprises 14 residues. CDR3 amino acids: CASSLQGAGNTIYF. CDR3 in DNA: TGTGCCAGCAGCTTACAGGGGGCTGGAAACACCATATATTTT.

This clone appeared once. The DNA for the CDR3 is TGTGCCAGCAGCTTCGGGGCGACGCGGGAGACCCAGTACTTC. Encoded protein: CASSFGATRETQYF. The gene calls are TRBV11-2 and TRBJ2-5; possibly TRBD1 or TRBD2 for D (5 bases each). The CDR3 sequence is 14 residues long. V was pared by 3 bases and J by 5 bases, with 13 bases between. CDR1 SGHAT and CDR2 FQNNGV come from the germline V gene.

In its sample, this clone was seen once. This sequence joins TRBV6-1 and TRBJ2-5; D is unresolved. Deletions cut 7 bases from V and 2 bases from J, with 11 bases between. This CDR3 comprises 13 residues. Germline assignment: CDR1 MNHNS and CDR2 SASEGT. CDR3 loop: CASTNRGQETQYF. DNA for the CDR3: TGTGCCAGCACCAACAGAGGACAAGAGACCCAGTACTTC.